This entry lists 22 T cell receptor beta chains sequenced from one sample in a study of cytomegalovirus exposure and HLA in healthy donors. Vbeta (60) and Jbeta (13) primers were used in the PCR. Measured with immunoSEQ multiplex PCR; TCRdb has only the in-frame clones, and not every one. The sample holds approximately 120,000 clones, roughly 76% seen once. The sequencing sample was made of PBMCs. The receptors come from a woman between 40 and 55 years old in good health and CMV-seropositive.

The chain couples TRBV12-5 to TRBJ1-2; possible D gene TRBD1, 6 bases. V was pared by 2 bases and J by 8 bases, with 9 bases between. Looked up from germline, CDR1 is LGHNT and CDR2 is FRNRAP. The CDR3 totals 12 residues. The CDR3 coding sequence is TGTGCTAGTGGTTTGTGGGGGGGCGGCTACACCTTC. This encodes CASGLWGGGYTF.

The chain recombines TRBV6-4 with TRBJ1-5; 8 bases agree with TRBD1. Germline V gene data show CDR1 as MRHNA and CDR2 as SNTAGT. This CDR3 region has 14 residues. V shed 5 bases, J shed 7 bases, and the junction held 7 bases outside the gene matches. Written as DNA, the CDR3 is TGTGCCAGCAGTCCTGGACAGGGATGGCAGCCCCAGCATTTT. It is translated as CASSPGQGWQPQHF.

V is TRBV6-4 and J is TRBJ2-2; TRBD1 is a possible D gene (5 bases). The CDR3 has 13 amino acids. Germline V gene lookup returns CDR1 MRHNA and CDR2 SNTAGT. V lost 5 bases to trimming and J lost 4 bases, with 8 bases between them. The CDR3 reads CASSQGFTGELFF. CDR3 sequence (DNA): TGTGCCAGCAGTCAGGGATTCACCGGGGAGCTGTTTTTT.

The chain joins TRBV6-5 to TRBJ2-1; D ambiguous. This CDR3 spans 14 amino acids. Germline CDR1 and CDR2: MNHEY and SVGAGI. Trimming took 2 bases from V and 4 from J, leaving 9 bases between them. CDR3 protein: CASSYGRQYNEQFF. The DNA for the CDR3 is TGTGCCAGCAGTTACGGGCGCCAGTACAATGAGCAGTTCTTC.

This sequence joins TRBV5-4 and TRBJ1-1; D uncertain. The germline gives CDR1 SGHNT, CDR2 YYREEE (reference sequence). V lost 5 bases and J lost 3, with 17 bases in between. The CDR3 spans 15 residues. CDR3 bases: TGTGCCAGCAGAACAGCGATACCCGGGGACACTGAAGCTTTCTTT. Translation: CASRTAIPGDTEAFF.

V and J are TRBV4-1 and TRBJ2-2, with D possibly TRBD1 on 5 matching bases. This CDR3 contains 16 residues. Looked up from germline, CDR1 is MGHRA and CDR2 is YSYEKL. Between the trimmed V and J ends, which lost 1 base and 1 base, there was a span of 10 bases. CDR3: CASSQVGHQNTGELFF. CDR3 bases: TGCGCCAGCAGCCAAGTTGGACATCAGAACACCGGGGAGCTGTTTTTT.

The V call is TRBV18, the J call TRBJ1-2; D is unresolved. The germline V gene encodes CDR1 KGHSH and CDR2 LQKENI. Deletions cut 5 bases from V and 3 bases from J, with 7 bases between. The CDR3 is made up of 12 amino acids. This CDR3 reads CASSEADYGYTF. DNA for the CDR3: TGTGCCAGCTCAGAGGCGGACTATGGCTACACCTTC. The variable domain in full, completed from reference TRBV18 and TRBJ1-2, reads NAGVMQNPRHLVRRRGQEARLRCSPMKGHSHVYWYRQLPEEGLKFMVYLQKENIIDESGMPKERFSAEFPKEGPSILRIQQVVRGDSAAYFCASSEADYGYTFGSGTRLTVV.

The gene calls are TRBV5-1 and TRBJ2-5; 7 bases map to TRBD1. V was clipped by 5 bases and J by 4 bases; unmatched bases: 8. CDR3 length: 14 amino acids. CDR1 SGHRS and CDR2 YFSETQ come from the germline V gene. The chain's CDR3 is CASRLDRAIETQYF. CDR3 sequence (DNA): TGCGCCAGCAGATTAGACAGGGCTATAGAGACCCAGTACTTC. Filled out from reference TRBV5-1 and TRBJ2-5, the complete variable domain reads KAGVTQTPRYLIKTRGQQVTLSCSPISGHRSVSWYQQTPGQGLQFLFEYFSETQRNKGNFPGRFSGRQFSNSRSEMNVSTLELGDSALYLCASRLDRAIETQYFGPGTRLLVL.

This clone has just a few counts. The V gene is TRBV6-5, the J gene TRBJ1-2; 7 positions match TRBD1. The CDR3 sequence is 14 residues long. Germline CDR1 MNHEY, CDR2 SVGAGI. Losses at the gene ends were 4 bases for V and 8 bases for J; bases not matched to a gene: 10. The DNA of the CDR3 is TGTGCCAGCAGTTCCGGGACAGACAAGATCGGCTACACCTTC. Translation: CASSSGTDKIGYTF.

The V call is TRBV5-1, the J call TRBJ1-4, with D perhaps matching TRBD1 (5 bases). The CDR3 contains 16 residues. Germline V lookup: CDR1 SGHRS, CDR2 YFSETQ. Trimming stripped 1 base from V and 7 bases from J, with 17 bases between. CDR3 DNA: TGCGCCAGCAGCTTGAGTTTTATGAGGGGAGGTGAAAAACTGTTTTTT. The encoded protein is CASSLSFMRGGEKLFF.

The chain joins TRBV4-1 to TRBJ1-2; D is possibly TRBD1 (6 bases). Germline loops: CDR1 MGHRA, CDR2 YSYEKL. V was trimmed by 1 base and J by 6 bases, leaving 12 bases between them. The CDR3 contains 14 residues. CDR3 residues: CASSQGGAGDGYTF. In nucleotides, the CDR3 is TGCGCCAGCAGCCAAGGCGGCGCAGGGGATGGCTACACCTTC.

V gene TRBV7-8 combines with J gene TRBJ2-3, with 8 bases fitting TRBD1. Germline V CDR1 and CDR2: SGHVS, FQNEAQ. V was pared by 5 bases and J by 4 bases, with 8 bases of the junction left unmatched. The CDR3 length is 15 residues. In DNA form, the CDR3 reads TGTGCCAGCAGCCTGGGACAGGTGGCCGCAGATACGCAGTATTTT. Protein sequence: CASSLGQVAADTQYF.

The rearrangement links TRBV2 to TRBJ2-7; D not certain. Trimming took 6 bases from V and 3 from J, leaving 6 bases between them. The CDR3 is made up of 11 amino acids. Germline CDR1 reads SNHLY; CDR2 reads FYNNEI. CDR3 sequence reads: CASSPIYEQYF. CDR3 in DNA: TGTGCCAGCAGCCCCATCTACGAGCAGTACTTC.

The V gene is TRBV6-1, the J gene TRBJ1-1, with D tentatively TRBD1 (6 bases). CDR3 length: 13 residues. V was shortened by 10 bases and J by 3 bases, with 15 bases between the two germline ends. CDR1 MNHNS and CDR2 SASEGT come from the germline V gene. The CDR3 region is CAITSHRDTEAFF. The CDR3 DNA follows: TGTGCCATTACCTCACACAGGGACACTGAAGCTTTCTTT.

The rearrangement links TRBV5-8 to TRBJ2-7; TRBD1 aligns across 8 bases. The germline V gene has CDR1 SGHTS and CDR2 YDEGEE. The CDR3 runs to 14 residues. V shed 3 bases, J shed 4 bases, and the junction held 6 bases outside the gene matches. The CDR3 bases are TGTGCCAGCAGCTCGGGACAGGATTTTTACGAGCAGTACTTC. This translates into CASSSGQDFYEQYF.

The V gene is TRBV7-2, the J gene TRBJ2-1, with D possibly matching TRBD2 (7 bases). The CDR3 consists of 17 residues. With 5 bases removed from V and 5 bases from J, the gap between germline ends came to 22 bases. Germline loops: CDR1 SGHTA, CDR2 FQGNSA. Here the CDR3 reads CASSVRRGAGAHNEQFF. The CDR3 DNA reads TGTGCCAGCAGCGTTAGGAGGGGGGCGGGAGCACACAATGAGCAGTTCTTC.

The CDR3 spells CASSLGGGKAEAFF. DNA for the CDR3: TGTGCCAGCAGCTTAGGGGGGGGAAAGGCTGAAGCTTTCTTT. This chain connects TRBV9 to TRBJ1-1; the D gene is possibly TRBD1 (6 bases). Trimming pared 4 bases from V and 6 bases from J, leaving 16 bases between. The V gene's germline CDR1 is SGDLS and CDR2 YYNGEE. The length of the CDR3 is 14 residues.

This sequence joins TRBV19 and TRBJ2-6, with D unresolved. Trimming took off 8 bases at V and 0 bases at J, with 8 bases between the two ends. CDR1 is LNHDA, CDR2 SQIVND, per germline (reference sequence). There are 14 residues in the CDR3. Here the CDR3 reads CASVSLSGANVLTF. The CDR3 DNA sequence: TGTGCCAGTGTTTCTCTCTCTGGGGCCAACGTCCTGACTTTC.

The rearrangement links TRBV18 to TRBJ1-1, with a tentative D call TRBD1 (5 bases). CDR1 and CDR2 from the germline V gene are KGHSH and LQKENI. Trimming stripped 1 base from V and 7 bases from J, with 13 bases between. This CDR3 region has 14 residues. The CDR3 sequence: CASSPLQGRGEAFF. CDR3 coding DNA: TGTGCCAGCTCACCACTCCAGGGTCGCGGTGAAGCTTTCTTT. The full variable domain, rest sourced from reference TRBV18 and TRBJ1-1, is NAGVMQNPRHLVRRRGQEARLRCSPMKGHSHVYWYRQLPEEGLKFMVYLQKENIIDESGMPKERFSAEFPKEGPSILRIQQVVRGDSAAYFCASSPLQGRGEAFFGQGTRLTVV.

In DNA, the CDR3 is TGTGCCAGCAGCCAAGTAGGCGGGCGTGGGTATGGCTACACCTTC. This gives the protein CASSQVGGRGYGYTF. The rearrangement links TRBV4-2 to TRBJ1-2; D remains ambiguous. The CDR3 sequence is 15 residues long. V was clipped by 1 base and J by 5 bases, with 14 bases between them. Germline V CDR1 and CDR2: LGHNA, YNFKEQ.

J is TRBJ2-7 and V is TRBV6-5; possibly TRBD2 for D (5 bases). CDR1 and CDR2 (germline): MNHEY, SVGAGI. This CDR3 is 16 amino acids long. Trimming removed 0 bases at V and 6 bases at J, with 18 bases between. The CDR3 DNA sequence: TGTGCCAGCAGTTACTCGCTTTCTGAGGGTTGGGGCGAGCAGTACTTC. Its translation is CASSYSLSEGWGEQYF.

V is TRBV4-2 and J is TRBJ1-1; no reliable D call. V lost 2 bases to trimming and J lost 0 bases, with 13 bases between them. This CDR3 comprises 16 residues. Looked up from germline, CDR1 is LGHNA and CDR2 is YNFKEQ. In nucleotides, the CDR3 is TGTGCCAGCAGCCAAACTACCGCTTTCTTGAACACTGAAGCTTTCTTT. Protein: CASSQTTAFLNTEAFF.